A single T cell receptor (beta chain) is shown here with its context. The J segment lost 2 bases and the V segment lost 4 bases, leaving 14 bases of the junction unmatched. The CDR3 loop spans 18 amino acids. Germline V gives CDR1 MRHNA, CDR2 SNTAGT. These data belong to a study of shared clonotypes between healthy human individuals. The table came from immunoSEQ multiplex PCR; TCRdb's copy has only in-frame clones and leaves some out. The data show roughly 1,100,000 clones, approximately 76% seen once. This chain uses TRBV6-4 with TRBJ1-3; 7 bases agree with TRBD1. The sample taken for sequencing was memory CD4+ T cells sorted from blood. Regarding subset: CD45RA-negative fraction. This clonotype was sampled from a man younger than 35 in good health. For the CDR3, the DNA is TGTGCCAGCAGTGCGGGAGATGACAGGGTCGCTACTGGAAACACCATATATTTT. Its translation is CASSAGDDRVATGNTIYF.